The present T cell receptor beta chain was sequenced within a study of blood T cell repertoires in COVID-19. Study background: Acute-phase and convalescent COVID-19 samples originated in the United States, Italy and Spain. PBMCs, B-cell-depleted T cells, or T cells provided the cDNA or gDNA that made up the material.

The CDR3 contains 15 residues. Per germline, CDR1 LNHDA and CDR2 SQIVND (reference sequence). Trimming took 3 bases from V and 7 from J; bases not matched to a gene: 8. Original analysis: By means of reference gene primer amplification, nucleated cell counts were estimated. Libraries were prepared by immunoSEQ multiplex PCR; TCRdb keeps only in-frame clonotypes and omits some of them. Clone size and V and J calls were adopted from that table, with D and trimming inferred from the DNA. The data contain more than 100,000 clones, roughly 91% of them singletons. This TCR was sampled from a man aged 45-60 years with active or convalescent COVID-19. The chain carries TRBV19 and TRBJ1-4; 7 bases match TRBD1. Sequenced input: peripheral blood. DNA for the CDR3: TGTGCCAGTAGTATCAGACAGGGAGGATCTGAAAAACTGTTTTTT. Protein sequence: CASSIRQGGSEKLFF.